This T cell receptor (beta chain) was recorded in a study of blood T cell repertoires in COVID-19. Study information: Acute and convalescent COVID-19 specimens originated in the United States, Italy and Spain. The cDNA or gDNA used as material had been derived from T cells, B-cell-depleted T cells, or PBMCs.

As concerns this clone: One end of the junction does not line up with germline, which may come from a read error.

Methods used by the authors: Cell counts per sample came from amplifying reference gene primers. Method: immunoSEQ multiplex PCR; TCRdb's copy keeps in-frame clones and lacks some. V, J and clone size derive from that table, while D and trimming were established from the DNA sequence. This sample carries 250,000 or so clones, around nine tenths of them seen once, and the ten largest clones take over 1.2%. The germline CDR1 and CDR2 sequences are SSHAT and FNYEAQ (reference sequence). The CDR3 contains 15 residues. Sequencing was done on a sample of peripheral blood. The source of this sequence is an elderly man with acute or convalescent COVID-19. J is TRBJ2-1 and V is TRBV7-7; D is ambiguous. The CDR3 DNA sequence: TGTGCTAGCAGCTTAGAGGCGGCGACCTACAATGAGCAGTTCTTC. Translating gives CASSLEAATYNEQFF.